The clone carrying this TCR beta chain was detected only a few times. The data are from a study of beta chain features in type 1 diabetes. The CDR3 length is 16 residues. Trimming cost V 9 bases and J 2 bases, with 20 bases left between them. Germline CDR1 reads ENHRY; CDR2 reads SYGVKD. Expressed TCRB transcripts got sequenced, as all isolated RNA was reverse transcribed. Generated by immunoSEQ multiplex PCR, the TCRdb table keeps only in-frame clones and is missing some. Of 900,000 or so clones in the sample, 17% were seen once. The chain is built from TRBV10-3 and TRBJ2-1, with D perhaps TRBD1 (6 bases). The source is a woman younger than 35 in good health. The sequencing input was naive CD4+ T cells from blood. CDR3 amino acids: CAMSRDNSNTYNEQFF. The CDR3 DNA sequence: TGTGCCATGTCAAGGGACAACTCTAACACCTACAATGAGCAGTTCTTC.